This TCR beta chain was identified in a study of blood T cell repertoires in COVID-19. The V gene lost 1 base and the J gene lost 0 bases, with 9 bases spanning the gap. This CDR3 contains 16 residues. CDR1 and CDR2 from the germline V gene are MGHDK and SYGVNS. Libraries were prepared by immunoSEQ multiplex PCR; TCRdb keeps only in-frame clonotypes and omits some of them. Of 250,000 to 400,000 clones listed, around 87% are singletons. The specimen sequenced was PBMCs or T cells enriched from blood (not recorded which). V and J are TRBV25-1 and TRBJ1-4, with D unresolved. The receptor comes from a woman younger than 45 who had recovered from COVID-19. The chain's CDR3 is CASSEWSSPTNEKLFF. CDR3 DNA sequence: TGTGCCAGCAGTGAATGGTCGAGCCCAACTAATGAAAAACTGTTTTTT.